This TCR beta chain comes out of a study of regulatory T cells in long-lasting Graves disease (dated by TCRdb to about 2021). Regarding the study in general: Patients with newly diagnosed Graves' disease had been on antithyroid drugs for under 3 months. Patients with persistent Graves' disease were compared with patients with newly diagnosed Graves' disease using TCR sequencing and RNA sequencing of peripheral blood. A total of approximately 35 samples were covered by TCR sequencing, comprising approximately 13 persistent and about 20 newly diagnosed Graves' disease patients. The study was registered as a clinical trial and conducted in China. The research as a whole found: Compared with newly diagnosed patients, patients with persistent Graves' disease had lower TCR Shannon entropy and fewer highly expanded clones, which suggests clonal expansion. The authors acknowledged the small sample size as a limitation that may reduce accuracy. Only peripheral blood was studied, because thyroid tissue, the primary lesion, was inaccessible. TRBV28, TRBJ1-2 and TRBJ2-5 were preferentially used in persistent disease, while TRBV20-1 and TRBJ2-1 were favored in newly diagnosed disease. Persistent patients shared more public clonotypes among themselves (around 3,000) than newly diagnosed patients did (more than 950). Sequencing and analysis were restricted to the TCR beta chain.

This clonotype occurred many times. It has no known antigen specificity. There are no base qualities to consult, and no much larger clone falls within one base. Library construction relied on multiplex PCR. For sequencing, an Illumina HiSeq 4000 was employed. TCR beta libraries were built with iRepertoire HTBI primers and Arm-PCR amplification of CDR3 regions. Gel purification was performed on PCR products prior to sequencing. Processing in the source paper ran as follows. A total of 60 to 80 TRBV and about 13 TRBJ segments were identified across samples and were used for gene usage analysis of CDR3 amino acid clonotypes. Filtered high-quality paired reads were merged into contigs using COPE and FqMerger. Contigs were aligned with BLAST to IMGT TRBV, TRBD and TRBJ reference genes, and CDR3 was defined per IMGT. Highly expanded clones were defined as clonotypes with a frequency above 0.1%. Shannon entropy served as the measure of repertoire diversity, while the Gini coefficient captured V-J evenness. A clonotype found in more than one individual was treated as public. TCRdb reanalyzed the raw reads on its own, using fastp at Q25 for trimming and MiXCR for clone calling, and kept in-frame beta chains. Each record represents a unique CDR3 protein, reported with the most common genes and DNA among its rows. Clone size and V and J calls follow TCRdb, not the original study. This sample lists roughly 500,000 distinct CDR3 sequences; around 12% were detected once. The top ten hold roughly 8.2% of the sample.

The CDR3 sequence holds 15 residues, the cysteine and phenylalanine included. The DNA shown is the 45-base CDR3, in frame from base 1. From V the trimming removes 5 bases and from J it removes 2 bases, while the gene matches leave 5 bases of the junction unaccounted for. The germline V gene provides CDR1 LGHNT and CDR2 FRNRAP. Read against the paper, the sample's time point label means: newly diagnosed GD, antithyroid drugs for less than 3 months. For both TCR sequencing and RNA sequencing, RNA was extracted from PBMCs in TRIzol. The diagnosis of Graves' disease was made according to American Thyroid Association guidelines. Patients were recruited from an endocrinology department in Xi'an, China. Each patient gave about 8.1 milliliters of peripheral blood, collected in an EDTA anticoagulant tube. PBMCs were isolated by Ficoll Paque Plus density gradient separation without further T cell sorting. An Agilent 2100 Bioanalyzer and agarose gel were used to assess RNA quality, and a NanoDrop 2000 was used to measure RNA concentration.

The data also belong to a second study, concerning T cells in Graves' hyperthyroidism and ophthalmopathy. The second study's paper adds: Stable Graves' hyperthyroidism was defined as the absence of progression to ophthalmopathy over 18 months of follow-up. Hyperthyroidism patients were newly diagnosed, had a disease duration of under 2 months, and were aged 18 to 65 years. Any patient with an uncontrolled infection, another autoimmune disease, pregnancy or lactation was excluded. Diagnoses relied on clinical symptoms, serum thyroxine and TRAb, thyroid ultrasound and orbital computed tomography. A first-round RT-PCR of the TCR CDR3 used the HTBI primer set with the Qiagen OneStep RT-PCR kit. Most expanded thyroid clonotypes (frequency above 0.001) were also found in blood, which suggests that blood repertoires may mirror thyroid immune responses. A model built on a 13 V-J signature distinguished ophthalmopathy from stable hyperthyroidism, reaching roughly 88% sensitivity and 81.08% specificity in cross-validation and 80%/75% in testing. In validation, the model predicted progression to ophthalmopathy a median of 6.5 months before onset, with 65% to 71% sensitivity and around 76% specificity. TCR V-J signatures able to tell the groups apart were searched for in a discovery cohort of 90 to 100 patients, of whom around 43 had Graves' ophthalmopathy and around 57 had stable Graves' hyperthyroidism. An independent validation cohort of about 19 hyperthyroidism patients and 17 patients who later progressed to ophthalmopathy tested prospective prediction of ophthalmopathy. The approximately 90 discovery patients were randomly split 7:3 into training and test sets. The study also compared thyroid tissue and blood T-cell repertoires from more than five Graves' hyperthyroidism patients. After blood sampling, hyperthyroidism patients were treated with methimazole at a starting dose of 30 mg daily, and ophthalmopathy patients were treated with high-dose intravenous methylprednisolone. A second multiplex PCR round built the libraries, followed by size selection and purification. Sequencing of the libraries was done on an Illumina HiSeq2000 using paired-end 100 bp reads. SOAPnuke was used to process the raw data, with reads discarded if the reads contained adapters or uncalled bases, had a mean Phred below 15, or lacked an exact constant-primer or identifier match. COPE v1.2.5 was used to merge the high-quality paired reads, and each unique nucleotide sequence was defined as a clonotype. MiTCR v1.1 was used to align clonotypes to the IMGT TRBV, TRBD and TRBJ reference segments. Only V-J combinations with frequency above 0.0001, covering about 99% of repertoires, were analysed. The TCS score was defined as the ratio of F50 (clonal expansion) to E x V (chaos), calculated using BLOSUM62-based TCRdist between CDR3 peptides within each V-J. Welch's t-statistics and random forest reduced 500 to 550 V-J features to about 13, which were used in a naive Bayes classifier (R e1071). No statistical method was used to fix the sample size in advance, and group allocation was not hidden from the investigators. The paper describes TCR Vbeta CDR3 sequencing of more than 120 peripheral blood samples, made up of about 41 ophthalmopathy patients, some 76 hyperthyroidism patients and around 17 progressor patients.

The source material was peripheral blood mononuclear cells (PBMCs), sampled at new diagnosis, from a patient treated with antithyroid drugs. The V and J genes are TRBV12-5 and TRBJ2-5, with TRBD2 identical over 10 junction bases. The receptor comes from a woman in her 30s with Graves disease. Donor details come from another sample of the same person, matched by shared clones. The CDR3 protein sequence reads: CASGPGTSEQETQYF. The DNA sequence is as follows: TGTGCTAGTGGTCCAGGGACTAGCGAGCAAGAGACCCAGTACTTC.